Sequencing of this TCR beta chain was carried out in a study of CD8 T cells in ankylosing spondylitis. Trimming removed 3 bases from V and 0 bases from J, with 11 bases in between. In germline, CDR1 is MGHRA, CDR2 YSYEKL. The CDR3 has 15 residues. Study-wide results and limits: It appeared that ankylosing spondylitis blood was characterized by a TCR beta motif of several highly homologous variants.

TCRdb reprocessed the 5' RACE reads with MiXCR, giving one entry per CDR3 protein. Of under 950,000 distinct CDR3 sequences listed, under 20% are singletons. This clonotype was recorded a few times. What it recognizes is unknown. The sample taken for sequencing was blood, either unsorted or a sorted T cell fraction (not recorded which). This sequence joins TRBV4-1 and TRBJ1-1, with D possibly TRBD1 on 5 matching bases. The receptor was isolated from a male donor with ankylosing spondylitis. Here the CDR3 DNA reads TGCGCCAGCAGCCACCCCGACAGACTGAACACTGAAGCTTTCTTT. Translated, it gives CASSHPDRLNTEAFF.